The clone carrying this T cell receptor (beta chain) was seen only a few times. Its antigen remains unidentified. Of the isolated RNA, all was reverse transcribed, and so the sequenced material was expressed TCRB transcripts. Roughly 3.6 million reads, on average, came from each naive, central memory and regulatory T cell sample. TCRdb's table, derived via immunoSEQ multiplex PCR, lists solely in-frame clones and lacks some. The sample consists of 300,000 to 350,000 clones, approximately 8.2% of them appearing once. This sample was included in a study of beta chain features in type 1 diabetes. General study findings and limits: For type 1 diabetes patients, VDJ junctions showed fewer insertions and more deletions. People with Type 1 diabetes carried modestly yet significantly shorter TCRB CDR3s in all four CD4+ subsets.

Sorting that relied on CD45RO/CCR7/CD25/CD127/CD95/CD27 yielded CD4+ naive, central memory, regulatory and stem cell-like memory cells. Trimming pared 5 bases from V and 3 bases from J, leaving 14 bases between. The CDR3 totals 15 residues. Germline values: CDR1 MNHEY, CDR2 SMNVEV (reference sequence). The sequence was obtained from a woman between 18 and 30 years old in good health. Input material: central memory CD4+ T cells from blood. V and J are TRBV27 and TRBJ1-3, with D unresolved. The CDR3 region is CASSPTLGYGNTIYF. The DNA for the CDR3 is TGTGCCAGCAGTCCCACCCTGGGGTATGGAAACACCATATATTTT.